The next 20 T cell receptor beta chains were all read from a single sample in a study of cytomegalovirus exposure and HLA in healthy donors (dated by TCRdb to 2016 to 2017). Library construction relied on the immunoSEQ multiplex PCR assay. For the multiplex PCR, a mixture combining 60 forward primers for TCR Vbeta segments and 13 reverse primers for TCR Jbeta segments was used. This is the immuneACCESS table as TCRdb keeps it, with only in-frame sequences that have V and J called. A part of the clones is gone; compared with another copy, unresolved V genes explain less than half, and the rest is unexplained. The table for this sample shows approximately 110,000 clones. Together, the top ten hold 2.5% to 3% of the sample. Sequencing input: PBMCs. The receptors were gathered from a man under 40 in good health and CMV-seronegative.

The chain carries TRBV4-1 and TRBJ1-1; TRBD1 matches at 7 bases. Germline-derived CDR1 and CDR2 are MGHRA and YSYEKL. V shed 5 bases and J 3 bases; nucleotides not matched to a gene: 3. The CDR3 runs 13 residues. The CDR3 DNA is TGCGCCAGCAGCGGAACAGGGGACACTGAAGCTTTCTTT. Its translation: CASSGTGDTEAFF.

The chain joins TRBV5-4 to TRBJ2-3, with TRBD1 matching over 10 bases. Per the germline V gene, CDR1 is SGHNT and CDR2 is YYREEE (reference sequence). The V segment lost 3 bases and the J segment 6 bases; nucleotides outside the gene matches: 4. This CDR3 contains 14 residues. The CDR3 nucleotides read TGTGCCAGCAGCTCAGACAGGGGGCTGGATACGCAGTATTTT. The encoded protein is CASSSDRGLDTQYF.

The chain links TRBV28 to TRBJ2-1; D remains ambiguous. Germline loops: CDR1 MDHEN, CDR2 SYDVKM. V dropped 1 base and J dropped 3 bases, with 7 bases sitting between them. The CDR3 has 14 residues. Here the CDR3 DNA reads TGTGCCAGCAGTTTATTGGCAGTCTACAATGAGCAGTTCTTC. Protein sequence: CASSLLAVYNEQFF.

As to this clone: Other nucleotide sequences in the sample specify the same CDR3. The gene calls are TRBV7-9 and TRBJ1-4; D is perhaps TRBD1 (6 bases). Germline loops: CDR1 SEHNR, CDR2 FQNEAQ (reference sequence). There are 15 residues in the CDR3. The V gene lost 2 bases and the J gene lost 8 bases, with 15 bases spanning the gap. Here the CDR3 DNA reads TGTGCCAGCAGCTTAAGGACAGCCGAGAGGGAAAAACTGTTTTTT. As protein: CASSLRTAEREKLFF. Based on the CDR3 plus reference TRBV7-9 and TRBJ1-4, the full variable domain is DTGVSQNPRHKITKRGQNVTFRCDPISEHNRLYWYRQTLGQGPEFLTYFQNEAQLEKSRLLSDRFSAERPKGSFSTLEIQRTEQGDSAMYLCASSLRTAEREKLFFGSGTQLSVL.

The chain joins TRBV10-3 to TRBJ2-5; 9 nucleotides agree with TRBD1. The J call may be mistaken, given a closer DNA end match to TRBJ2-7. This CDR3 is 14 amino acids long. CDR1 is ENHRY, CDR2 SYGVKD, per germline. The CDR3 sequence: CAIRSGDRVHEQYF. CDR3 coding DNA: TGTGCCATCAGGAGTGGGGACAGGGTACACGAGCAGTACTTC.

V is TRBV7-2 and J is TRBJ1-2; possibly TRBD1 for D (6 bases). V lost 1 base to trimming and J lost 4 bases, with 13 bases between them. Germline V lookup: CDR1 SGHTA, CDR2 FQGNSA. The CDR3 is made up of 15 amino acids. CDR3 sequence (DNA): TGTGCCAGCAGCTTAGGGGGGCCGGGGAGCTATGGCTACACCTTC. Protein sequence: CASSLGGPGSYGYTF.

The V and J genes are TRBV15 and TRBJ1-4; D may be TRBD1 (6 bases). V shed 0 bases and J shed 4 bases, with 12 bases lying between them. CDR3 length: 16 amino acids. Germline V gene sequence: CDR1 LNHNV, CDR2 YYDKDF (reference sequence). CDR3 protein: CATSRDGGGGNEKLFF. Written as DNA, the CDR3 is TGTGCCACCAGCAGAGATGGGGGAGGGGGTAATGAAAAACTGTTTTTT.

The CDR3 sequence: CSATPAAEQYF. DNA of the CDR3: TGCAGTGCCACCCCAGCGGCGGAACAGTACTTC. The chain joins TRBV20-1 to TRBJ2-7, with TRBD2 as a possible D gene (5 bases). V was pared by 6 bases and J by 10 bases, with 16 bases between. Germline-derived CDR1 and CDR2 are DFQATT and SNEGSKA (reference sequence). This CDR3 contains 11 residues.

The chain recombines TRBV27 with TRBJ2-7, with TRBD1 identical over 7 bases. Germline V gene lookup returns CDR1 MNHEY and CDR2 SMNVEV (reference sequence). The CDR3 has 15 residues. With V trimmed by 5 bases and J by 0 bases, 7 bases remained unmatched. CDR3 sequence (DNA): TGTGCCAGCAGTCCCCGGACAGGCAGCTCCTACGAGCAGTACTTC. Translated, it gives CASSPRTGSSYEQYF.

The chain is built from TRBV2 and TRBJ2-3, with a tentative D call TRBD2 (6 bases). The length of the CDR3 is 14 residues. V lost 1 base and J lost 2, with 7 bases in between. Germline V gene data show CDR1 as SNHLY and CDR2 as FYNNEI. The CDR3 region is CASSEGRATDTQYF. CDR3 sequence (DNA): TGTGCCAGCAGTGAAGGGAGGGCCACAGATACGCAGTATTTT.

J is TRBJ2-1 and V is TRBV7-2; D is undetermined. CDR3 length: 11 residues. Germline V gives CDR1 SGHTA, CDR2 FQGNSA. The V gene lost 5 bases and the J gene lost 8 bases, with 7 bases spanning the gap. CDR3 in DNA: TGTGCCAGCAGCCCTTACTATGAGCAGTTCTTC. Encoded protein: CASSPYYEQFF. The full variable domain, in which reference TRBV7-2 and TRBJ2-1 provide the parts outside the CDR3, is GAGVSQSPSNKVTEKGKDVELRCDPISGHTALYWYRQSLGQGLEFLIYFQGNSAPDKSGLPSDRFSAERTGGSVSTLTIQRTQQEDSAVYLCASSPYYEQFFGPGTRLTVL.

The chain has TRBV6-6 and TRBJ2-1, with TRBD2 matching over 9 bases. CDR3 length: 16 residues. After removal of 5 bases from V and 1 base from J, the junction contained 6 bases not matched to a gene. Germline V gene lookup returns CDR1 MNHNY and CDR2 SVGAGI (reference sequence). CDR3 sequence: CASSRGLASSYNEQFF. The CDR3 DNA is TGTGCCAGCAGTAGGGGACTAGCCAGTTCCTACAATGAGCAGTTCTTC.

The V and J genes are TRBV28 and TRBJ1-1; D not certain. V was cut by 6 bases and J by 8 bases, with 13 bases left in between. Germline V gives CDR1 MDHEN, CDR2 SYDVKM. CDR3 length equals 12 residues. The CDR3 reads CASSRLSREAFF. Here the CDR3 DNA reads TGTGCCAGCAGCCGCCTTTCGAGGGAAGCTTTCTTT.

V is TRBV28 and J is TRBJ1-1; D is perhaps TRBD1 (6 bases). Trimming left V 8 bases short and J 4 bases short, with 14 bases between. The CDR3 contains 13 residues. Germline CDR1 MDHEN, CDR2 SYDVKM. The CDR3 region has the DNA TGTGCCAGCGGCACAGGGTTTGTCACTGAAGCTTTCTTT. This codes for CASGTGFVTEAFF.

The V and J genes are TRBV9 and TRBJ1-2, with 8 bases that match TRBD1. This CDR3 is built from 16 residues. Germline V lookup: CDR1 SGDLS, CDR2 YYNGEE. The V and J ends lost 4 bases and 3 bases, in that order; junction bases with no gene match: 11. The CDR3 nucleotides read TGTGCCAGCAGCCCCGGGACAGGTTTTTCAGACTATGGCTACACCTTC. Translating it yields CASSPGTGFSDYGYTF.

The J gene is TRBJ2-3, the V gene TRBV5-1, with 7 bases aligning to TRBD2. Germline lookup yields CDR1 SGHRS and CDR2 YFSETQ. CDR3 length equals 16 residues. V trimming: 0 bases; J trimming: 1 base; junction bases outside the gene matches: 5. CDR3 protein: CASSLGAGEGTDTQYF. Written as DNA, the CDR3 is TGCGCCAGCAGCTTGGGGGCGGGAGAGGGCACAGATACGCAGTATTTT. The full variable domain, rest sourced from reference TRBV5-1 and TRBJ2-3, is KAGVTQTPRYLIKTRGQQVTLSCSPISGHRSVSWYQQTPGQGLQFLFEYFSETQRNKGNFPGRFSGRQFSNSRSEMNVSTLELGDSALYLCASSLGAGEGTDTQYFGPGTRLTVL.

The chain is built from TRBV6-1 and TRBJ2-1; TRBD1 might be the D (5 bases). The CDR3 contains 15 residues. V was clipped by 2 bases and J by 3 bases, with 11 bases between them. Germline CDR1 MNHNS, CDR2 SASEGT. CDR3 sequence: CASSEMGLDYNEQFF. The CDR3 nucleotides are TGTGCCAGCAGTGAAATGGGGCTAGACTACAATGAGCAGTTCTTC.

In nucleotides, the CDR3 is TGTGCCAGCAGCGCGGACAGGTCCTACAATGAGCAGTTCTTC. It translates to CASSADRSYNEQFF. V and J are TRBV7-8 and TRBJ2-1; the match to TRBD1 covers 7 bases. This CDR3 is 14 amino acids long. V dropped 5 bases and J dropped 1; count of bases not matched to a gene: 2. Looked up from germline, CDR1 is SGHVS and CDR2 is FQNEAQ.

V gene TRBV5-8 combines with J gene TRBJ1-4, with D tentatively TRBD1 (5 bases). The germline V and J ends were trimmed by 8 bases and 5 bases, with 16 bases remaining between them. Germline V gives CDR1 SGHTS, CDR2 YDEGEE. This CDR3 has 14 residues. The CDR3 reads CASSMGRSNEKLFF. The CDR3 bases are TGTGCCAGTTCTATGGGGCGCTCAAATGAAAAACTGTTTTTT.

V usage is TRBV11-1 and J usage is TRBJ2-6, with TRBD2 as a possible D gene (6 bases). The V and J ends lost 6 bases and 4 bases respectively, with 13 bases between them. Per the germline V gene, CDR1 is SGHAT and CDR2 is FQDESV (reference sequence). The CDR3 sequence is 15 residues long. CDR3 sequence (DNA): TGTGCCAGCAGGACGGCGGGGCGGGGGGCCAACGTCCTGACTTTC. This gives the protein CASRTAGRGANVLTF.